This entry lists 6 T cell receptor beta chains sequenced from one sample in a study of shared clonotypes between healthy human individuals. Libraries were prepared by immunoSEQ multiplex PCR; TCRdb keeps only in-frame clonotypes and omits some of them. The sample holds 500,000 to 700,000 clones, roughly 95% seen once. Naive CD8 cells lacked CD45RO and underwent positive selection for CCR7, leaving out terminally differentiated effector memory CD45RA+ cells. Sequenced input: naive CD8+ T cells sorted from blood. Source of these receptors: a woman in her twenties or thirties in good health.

The CDR3 here is CASSEAGAIYEQYF. In DNA form, the CDR3 reads TGTGCCAGCAGCGAGGCGGGAGCAATTTACGAGCAGTACTTC. This chain links TRBV11-3 with TRBJ2-7, with 7 bases matching TRBD2. Trimming took 5 bases from V and 4 from J; bases not matched to a gene: 8. The CDR3 contains 14 residues. The V gene's germline CDR1 is SGHNT and CDR2 YENEEA.

The CDR3 bases are TGTGCCAGCAGCACGACAGGGGGCTCTCAAGCTTTCTTT. Protein sequence: CASSTTGGSQAFF. V usage is TRBV7-9 and J usage is TRBJ1-1; 10 bases line up with TRBD1. There are 13 residues in the CDR3. Per the germline V gene, CDR1 is SEHNR and CDR2 is FQNEAQ (reference sequence). Trimming removed 5 bases from V and 9 bases from J; junction bases left unmatched: 6.

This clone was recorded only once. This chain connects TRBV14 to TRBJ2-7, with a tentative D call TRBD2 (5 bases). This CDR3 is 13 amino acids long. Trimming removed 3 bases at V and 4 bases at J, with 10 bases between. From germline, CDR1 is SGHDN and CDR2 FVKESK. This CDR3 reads CASSQGRGYEQYF. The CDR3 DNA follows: TGTGCCAGCAGCCAGGGGAGAGGGTACGAGCAGTACTTC. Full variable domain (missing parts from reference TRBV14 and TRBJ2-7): EAGVTQFPSHSVIEKGQTVTLRCDPISGHDNLYWYRRVMGKEIKFLLHFVKESKQDESGMPNNRFLAERTGGTYSTLKVQPAELEDSGVYFCASSQGRGYEQYFGPGTRLTVT.

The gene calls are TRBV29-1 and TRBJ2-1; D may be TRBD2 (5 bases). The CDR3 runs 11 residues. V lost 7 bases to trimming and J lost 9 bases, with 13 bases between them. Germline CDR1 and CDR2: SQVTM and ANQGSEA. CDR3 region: CSAPGLSEQFF. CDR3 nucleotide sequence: TGCAGCGCACCGGGATTGAGTGAGCAGTTCTTC.

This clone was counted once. The CDR3 loop is CASSLRGYEQYF. The CDR3 DNA is TGTGCCAGCAGCTTACGAGGCTACGAGCAGTACTTC. The rearrangement joins TRBV5-8 to TRBJ2-7; the D is unclear. V lost 2 bases and J lost 3, with 6 bases in between. Germline V gene sequence: CDR1 SGHTS, CDR2 YDEGEE. The CDR3 covers 12 residues.

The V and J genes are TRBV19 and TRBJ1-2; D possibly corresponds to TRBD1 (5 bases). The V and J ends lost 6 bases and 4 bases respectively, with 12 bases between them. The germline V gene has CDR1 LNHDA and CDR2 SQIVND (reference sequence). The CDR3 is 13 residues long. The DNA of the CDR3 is TGTGCCAGTAGGGCCGGGGGAGCCTATGGCTACACCTTC. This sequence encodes CASRAGGAYGYTF. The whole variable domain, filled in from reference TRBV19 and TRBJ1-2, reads DGGITQSPKYLFRKEGQNVTLSCEQNLNHDAMYWYRQDPGQGLRLIYYSQIVNDFQKGDIAEGYSVSREKKESFPLTVTSAQKNPTAFYLCASRAGGAYGYTFGSGTRLTVV.